The sequence of this T cell receptor beta chain was determined in a study of T cell responses to AZD1222 COVID-19 vaccine. Trimming cost V 6 bases and J 0 bases; bases outside gene matches: 9. The CDR3 covers 16 residues. Germline CDR1 MDHEN, CDR2 SYDVKM. Only one count was recorded for this clone. Using immunoSEQ multiplex PCR, the repertoire was profiled, and TCRdb retains in-frame clones only, with some absent. Among under 140,000 clones listed, 87% were seen once. Material: peripheral blood, obtained on day 0 of AZD1222 vaccination. This chain links TRBV28 with TRBJ2-3, with 7 nucleotides matching TRBD1. The TCR comes from an adult in good health. As DNA, the CDR3 is TGTGCCAGCAGATATGGACAGGACTCTAGCACAGATACGCAGTATTTT. It encodes CASRYGQDSSTDTQYF.